Listed below are T cell receptor beta chains from one sample, sequenced in a study of Graves' ophthalmopathy and Graves' hyperthyroidism. TCRdb independently ran MiXCR on the multiplex PCR reads; one entry per CDR3 protein. Found here are around 1,200,000 distinct CDR3 sequences, roughly two fifths of them singletons; the top ten hold more than 9.5%. The sequencing sample was made of peripheral blood or thyroid tissue (not recorded which). The receptor source for this set is an adult man with Graves' hyperthyroidism. The CDR3 runs from the conserved cysteine through the conserved F or W. D genes are given only for firm matches. Size tells how often a clone was seen (once, few, many) or the class of an expanded clone, and some rows leave it out.

V gene: TRBV10-3
J gene: TRBJ1-1
clone size: many
D gene: NA
CDR3 length: 15
CDR3 protein: CAISESRQENTEAFF
CDR3 DNA: TGTGCCATCAGTGAGTCCCGACAGGAGAACACTGAAGCTTTCTTT

V gene: TRBV9
J gene: TRBJ1-6
clone size: many
D gene: NA
CDR3 length: 16
CDR3 protein: CASSAFDRLGISPLHF
CDR3 DNA: TGTGCCAGCAGCGCTTTTGACAGACTAGGGATTTCACCCCTCCACTTT

V gene: TRBV7-3
J gene: TRBJ2-7
clone size: few
D gene: TRBD1
CDR3 length: 15
CDR3 protein: CASSPRGTGANEQYF
CDR3 DNA: TGTGCCAGCAGCCCTCGAGGGACAGGTGCCAACGAGCAGTACTTC

V gene: TRBV11-2
J gene: TRBJ2-7
clone size: many
D gene: TRBD1
CDR3 length: 17
CDR3 protein: CASSLRGDRGLTYEQYF
CDR3 DNA: TGTGCCAGCAGCTTACGGGGGGACAGGGGGCTAACCTACGAGCAGTACTTC

V gene: TRBV10-3
J gene: TRBJ2-2
clone size: many
D gene: TRBD2
CDR3 length: 14
CDR3 protein: CAISAGGDTGELFF
CDR3 DNA: TGTGCCATCAGCGCGGGGGGCGACACCGGGGAGCTGTTTTTT

V gene: TRBV29-1
J gene: TRBJ1-5
clone size: NA
D gene: NA
CDR3 length: 12
CDR3 protein: CSPEDSNQPQHF
CDR3 DNA: TGCAGCCCTGAGGACAGCAATCAGCCCCAGCATTTT

V gene: TRBV7-6
J gene: TRBJ2-5
clone size: NA
D gene: TRBD2
CDR3 length: 13
CDR3 protein: CASSFGGNQPQYF
CDR3 DNA: TGTGCCAGCAGCTTCGGGGGGAATCAGCCCCAGTACTTC

V gene: TRBV7-3
J gene: TRBJ2-2
clone size: few
D gene: NA
CDR3 length: 17
CDR3 protein: CASRYLAGTANTGELFF
CDR3 DNA: TGTGCCAGCAGATACCTCGCAGGGACCGCGAACACCGGGGAGCTGTTTTTT

V gene: TRBV20-1
J gene: TRBJ1-6
clone size: many
D gene: TRBD1
CDR3 length: 17
CDR3 protein: CSARVQGASSYNSPLHF
CDR3 DNA: TGCAGTGCTAGAGTGCAGGGGGCTAGCTCCTATAATTCACCCCTCCACTTT

V gene: TRBV7-6
J gene: TRBJ1-1
clone size: NA
D gene: NA
CDR3 length: 15
CDR3 protein: CASSLKGTPSAEAFF
CDR3 DNA: TGTGCCAGCAGCTTAAAGGGGACACCAAGCGCTGAAGCTTTCTTT

V gene: TRBV7-9
J gene: TRBJ2-5
clone size: NA
D gene: NA
CDR3 length: 13
CDR3 protein: CASSLVIGETQYF
CDR3 DNA: TGTGCCAGCAGCTTAGTTATCGGAGAGACCCAGTACTTC

V gene: TRBV11-2
J gene: TRBJ2-6
clone size: once
D gene: TRBD1
CDR3 length: 20
CDR3 protein: CASSLIGRGRGRVGANVLTF
CDR3 DNA: TGTGCCAGCAGCTTAATAGGACGTGGCAGGGGGCGCGTCGGGGCCAACGTCCTGACTTTC

V gene: TRBV12-3/TRBV12-4
J gene: TRBJ1-1
clone size: many
D gene: NA
CDR3 length: 10
CDR3 protein: CASEGAEAFF
CDR3 DNA: TGTGCCAGCGAGGGCGCTGAAGCTTTCTTT

V gene: TRBV7-9
J gene: TRBJ2-7
clone size: many
D gene: NA
CDR3 length: 14
CDR3 protein: CASSSLGRSYEQYF
CDR3 DNA: TGTGCCAGCAGCTCGCTAGGACGGTCCTACGAGCAGTACTTC

V gene: TRBV20-1
J gene: TRBJ1-3
clone size: few
D gene: TRBD1
CDR3 length: 16
CDR3 protein: CSARTLGQGTGNTIYF
CDR3 DNA: TGCAGTGCTAGAACATTGGGACAGGGGACGGGAAACACCATATATTTT

V gene: TRBV10-3
J gene: TRBJ2-5
clone size: many
D gene: TRBD1
CDR3 length: 14
CDR3 protein: CAIRGDRGQETQYF
CDR3 DNA: TGTGCCATCAGGGGCGACAGGGGACAAGAGACCCAGTACTTC

V gene: TRBV9
J gene: TRBJ1-6
clone size: many
D gene: TRBD1
CDR3 length: 15
CDR3 protein: CASSTSGTGASPLHF
CDR3 DNA: TGTGCCAGCAGCACCTCCGGGACAGGGGCCTCACCCCTCCACTTT

V gene: TRBV20-1
J gene: TRBJ2-7
clone size: few
D gene: NA
CDR3 length: 17
CDR3 protein: CSARSGGGHSLTYEQYF
CDR3 DNA: TGCAGTGCTAGAAGTGGGGGGGGGCACAGTCTGACCTACGAGCAGTACTTC

V gene: TRBV20-1
J gene: TRBJ1-5
clone size: many
D gene: NA
CDR3 length: 13
CDR3 protein: CSARVPSTQPQHF
CDR3 DNA: TGCAGTGCTAGAGTCCCCAGTACCCAGCCCCAGCATTTT

V gene: TRBV7-2
J gene: TRBJ1-6
clone size: NA
D gene: NA
CDR3 length: 16
CDR3 protein: CASSLGPAGDFSPLHF
CDR3 DNA: TGTGCCAGCAGCTTAGGGCCGGCTGGGGATTTTTCACCCCTCCACTTT

V gene: TRBV10-1
J gene: TRBJ1-1
clone size: NA
D gene: NA
CDR3 length: 15
CDR3 protein: CASRGRSGMNTEAFF
CDR3 DNA: TGCGCCAGCAGAGGGCGGTCTGGGATGAACACTGAAGCTTTCTTT

V gene: TRBV2
J gene: TRBJ1-1
clone size: NA
D gene: NA
CDR3 length: 12
CDR3 protein: CASQGYDTEAFF
CDR3 DNA: TGTGCTAGTCAGGGATATGACACTGAAGCTTTCTTT

V gene: TRBV10-3
J gene: TRBJ1-6
clone size: NA
D gene: NA
CDR3 length: 14
CDR3 protein: CASSPSGTNSPLHF
CDR3 DNA: TGTGCCAGCAGTCCCAGCGGTACTAATTCACCCCTCCACTTT

V gene: TRBV15
J gene: TRBJ2-5
clone size: many
D gene: NA
CDR3 length: 11
CDR3 protein: CATSSTETQYF
CDR3 DNA: TGTGCCACCAGCAGCACCGAGACCCAGTACTTC

V gene: TRBV5-1
J gene: TRBJ2-2
clone size: NA
D gene: NA
CDR3 length: 14
CDR3 protein: CAHPGTGNTGELFF
CDR3 DNA: TGCGCACACCCCGGGACGGGGAACACCGGGGAGCTGTTTTTT

V gene: TRBV6-6
J gene: TRBJ2-7
clone size: NA
D gene: NA
CDR3 length: 14
CDR3 protein: CASSPRANRGEQYF
CDR3 DNA: TGTGCCAGCAGTCCCCGGGCCAACAGAGGGGAGCAGTACTTC

V gene: TRBV10-3
J gene: TRBJ1-4
clone size: many
D gene: NA
CDR3 length: 14
CDR3 protein: CASPSPATNEKLFF
CDR3 DNA: TGTGCCTCACCGAGCCCAGCAACTAATGAAAAACTGTTTTTT

V gene: TRBV11-2
J gene: TRBJ1-2
clone size: few
D gene: NA
CDR3 length: 15
CDR3 protein: CASSARWGELYGYTF
CDR3 DNA: TGTGCCAGCAGCGCCAGGTGGGGGGAACTCTATGGCTACACCTTC

V gene: TRBV25-1
J gene: TRBJ1-2
clone size: NA
D gene: NA
CDR3 length: 13
CDR3 protein: CASRTGGNYGHTF
CDR3 DNA: TGTGCCAGCAGGACCGGGGGTAACTATGGCCACACCTTC

V gene: TRBV10-3
J gene: TRBJ1-1
clone size: few
D gene: NA
CDR3 length: 16
CDR3 protein: CAIRAGLSGIDTEAFF
CDR3 DNA: TGTGCCATCAGGGCAGGGCTGAGTGGTATCGACACTGAAGCTTTCTTT

V gene: TRBV24-1
J gene: TRBJ1-4
clone size: many
D gene: NA
CDR3 length: 14
CDR3 protein: CATTRRTTNEKLFF
CDR3 DNA: TGTGCCACCACGAGGAGAACAACTAATGAAAAACTGTTTTTT

V gene: TRBV7-9
J gene: TRBJ1-6
clone size: once
D gene: NA
CDR3 length: 14
CDR3 protein: CASSSVDGNSPLHF
CDR3 DNA: TGTGCCAGCAGCTCGGTGGACGGAAATTCACCCCTCCACTTT

V gene: TRBV2
J gene: TRBJ2-6
clone size: NA
D gene: NA
CDR3 length: 15
CDR3 protein: CASSVWGAGANVLTF
CDR3 DNA: TGTGCCAGCAGTGTGTGGGGGGCTGGGGCCAACGTCCTGACTTTC

V gene: TRBV20-1
J gene: TRBJ1-2
clone size: NA
D gene: NA
CDR3 length: 14
CDR3 protein: CSARDAGRSYGYTF
CDR3 DNA: TGCAGTGCCCGTGATGCGGGGCGGTCCTATGGCTACACCTTC

V gene: TRBV20-1
J gene: TRBJ1-5
clone size: NA
D gene: NA
CDR3 length: 13
CDR3 protein: CSALEGGNQPQHF
CDR3 DNA: TGCAGTGCCCTCGAGGGGGGGAATCAGCCCCAGCATTTT

V gene: TRBV29-1
J gene: TRBJ1-1
clone size: once
D gene: TRBD1
CDR3 length: 13
CDR3 protein: CSVVTGSDSEAFF
CDR3 DNA: TGCAGCGTTGTGACAGGGTCTGATTCTGAAGCTTTCTTT

V gene: TRBV25-1
J gene: TRBJ1-1
clone size: NA
D gene: TRBD1
CDR3 length: 15
CDR3 protein: CASINSGGRNTEAFF
CDR3 DNA: TGTGCCAGCATTAACTCAGGGGGTAGGAACACTGAAGCTTTCTTT

V gene: TRBV24-1
J gene: TRBJ2-5
clone size: few
D gene: NA
CDR3 length: 16
CDR3 protein: CATSDSRDRGLETQYF
CDR3 DNA: TGTGCCACCAGTGATTCCCGGGACCGGGGGTTGGAGACCCAGTACTTC

V gene: TRBV20-1
J gene: TRBJ2-2
clone size: NA
D gene: TRBD2
CDR3 length: 16
CDR3 protein: CSARPRGAGGPGELFF
CDR3 DNA: TGCAGTGCTAGACCCCGTGGAGCGGGAGGGCCGGGGGAGCTGTTTTTT